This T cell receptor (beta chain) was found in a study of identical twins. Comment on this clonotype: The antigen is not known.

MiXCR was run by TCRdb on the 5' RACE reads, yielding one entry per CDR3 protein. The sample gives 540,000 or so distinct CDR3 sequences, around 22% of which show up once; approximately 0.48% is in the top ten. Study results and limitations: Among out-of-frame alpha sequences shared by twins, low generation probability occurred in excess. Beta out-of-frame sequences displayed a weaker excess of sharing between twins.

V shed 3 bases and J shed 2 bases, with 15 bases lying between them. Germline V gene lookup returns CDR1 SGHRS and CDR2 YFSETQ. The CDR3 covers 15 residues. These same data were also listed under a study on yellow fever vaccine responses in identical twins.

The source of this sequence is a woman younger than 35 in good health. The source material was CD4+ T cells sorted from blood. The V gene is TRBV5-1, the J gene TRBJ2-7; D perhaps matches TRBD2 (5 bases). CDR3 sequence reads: CASSYPERSAYEQYV. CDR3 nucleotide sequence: TGCGCCAGCAGCTATCCCGAGCGGTCCGCCTACGAGCAGTACGTC.